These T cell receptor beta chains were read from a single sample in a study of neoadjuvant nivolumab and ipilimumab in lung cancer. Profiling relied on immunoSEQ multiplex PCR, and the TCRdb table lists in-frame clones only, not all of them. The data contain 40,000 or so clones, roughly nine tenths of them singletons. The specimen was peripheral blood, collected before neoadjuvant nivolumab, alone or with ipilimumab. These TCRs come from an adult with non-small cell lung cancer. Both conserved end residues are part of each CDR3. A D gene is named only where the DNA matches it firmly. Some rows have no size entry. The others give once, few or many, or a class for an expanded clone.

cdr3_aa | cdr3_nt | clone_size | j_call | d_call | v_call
CASSESPGGAGGYTF | TGTGCCAGCAGTGAATCTCCTGGGGGGGCGGGCGGCTACACCTTC | - | TRBJ1-2 | - | TRBV25-1
CAGSYLDSSYEQYF | TGTGCCGGCAGTTACTTGGACAGCTCCTACGAGCAGTACTTC | - | TRBJ2-7 | - | TRBV6-6
CAWRDRNTEAFF | TGTGCCTGGCGGGACAGGAATACTGAAGCTTTCTTT | - | TRBJ1-1 | TRBD1 | TRBV30
CASSLRDRGNTEAFF | TGTGCCAGCAGCCTCCGGGACAGAGGGAACACTGAAGCTTTCTTT | - | TRBJ1-1 | TRBD1 | TRBV13
CASRAGSNQPQHF | TGTGCCAGCAGGGCCGGAAGCAATCAGCCCCAGCATTTT | once | TRBJ1-5 | - | TRBV28
CASSWTGTGELFF | TGTGCCAGCAGCTGGACAGGGACCGGGGAGCTGTTTTTT | - | TRBJ2-2 | TRBD1 | TRBV9
CASSLGREGTDTQYF | TGTGCCAGCAGCTTAGGGCGGGAGGGCACAGATACGCAGTATTTT | once | TRBJ2-3 | TRBD2 | TRBV7-7
CASLSFGAGGQFF | TGTGCCAGCCTCAGTTTTGGGGCGGGGGGGCAGTTCTTC | - | TRBJ2-1 | TRBD2 | TRBV28
CAWSGAGGDEQYF | TGTGCCTGGAGTGGGGCGGGAGGGGACGAGCAGTACTTC | - | TRBJ2-7 | TRBD2 | TRBV30
CAWSRTDTDTQYF | TGTGCCTGGAGCAGGACTGACACAGATACGCAGTATTTT | - | TRBJ2-3 | - | TRBV30
CASSQVPWDSSYEQYF | TGTGCCAGCAGCCAAGTCCCTTGGGACAGCTCCTACGAGCAGTACTTC | - | TRBJ2-7 | TRBD1 | TRBV14
CASSPFIGEQFF | TGTGCCAGTAGCCCTTTTATCGGGGAGCAGTTCTTC | - | TRBJ2-1 | - | TRBV19
CASSQPGLVGETQYF | TGTGCCAGCAGTCAACCGGGACTAGTCGGCGAGACCCAGTACTTC | - | TRBJ2-5 | TRBD2 | TRBV6-6
CASSYYGQTSGNTIYF | TGTGCCAGCAGTTACTACGGACAGACCTCTGGAAACACCATATATTTT | once | TRBJ1-3 | - | TRBV6-5
CASRTGGGETQYF | TGTGCCAGCAGAACAGGGGGGGGAGAGACCCAGTACTTC | once | TRBJ2-5 | - | TRBV27
CASSLPWDGYTF | TGTGCCAGCAGCTTGCCGTGGGATGGCTACACCTTC | - | TRBJ1-2 | - | TRBV5-6
CSVDSRADHYGYTF | TGCAGCGTTGATTCGAGGGCGGATCACTATGGCTACACCTTC | - | TRBJ1-2 | - | TRBV29-1
CASRQGTSGSDEQFF | TGTGCCAGCAGGCAAGGGACTAGCGGGAGTGATGAGCAGTTCTTC | - | TRBJ2-1 | TRBD2 | TRBV7-9
CASSTRTSSYEQYF | TGTGCCAGCAGTACCCGGACAAGCTCCTACGAGCAGTACTTC | - | TRBJ2-7 | - | TRBV28
CASSDAPRNEQFF | TGTGCCAGCAGTGACGCTCCCCGGAATGAGCAGTTCTTC | medium-sized | TRBJ2-1 | - | TRBV6-4
CATRDISYEQYF | TGTGCCACCCGGGACATTTCCTACGAGCAGTACTTC | - | TRBJ2-7 | - | TRBV27
CASSLDPDTMQGYTF | TGTGCCAGCAGCTTGGATCCGGATACCATGCAGGGCTACACCTTC | - | TRBJ1-2 | - | TRBV5-4
CASRRGQNTGELFF | TGTGCCAGCAGACGCGGACAGAACACCGGGGAGCTGTTTTTT | - | TRBJ2-2 | - | TRBV27
CASSLGGTSGRDEQYF | TGTGCCAGCAGCTTAGGTGGGACTAGCGGGAGAGACGAGCAGTACTTC | - | TRBJ2-7 | TRBD2 | TRBV11-3
CATSRAPSGQGISGGYTF | TGTGCCACCAGCAGAGCCCCATCGGGACAGGGGATTTCGGGTGGCTACACCTTC | - | TRBJ1-2 | TRBD1 | TRBV15
CASSLRLATGELFF | TGTGCCAGCAGCCTCCGACTAGCGACCGGGGAGCTGTTTTTT | - | TRBJ2-2 | TRBD2 | TRBV7-2